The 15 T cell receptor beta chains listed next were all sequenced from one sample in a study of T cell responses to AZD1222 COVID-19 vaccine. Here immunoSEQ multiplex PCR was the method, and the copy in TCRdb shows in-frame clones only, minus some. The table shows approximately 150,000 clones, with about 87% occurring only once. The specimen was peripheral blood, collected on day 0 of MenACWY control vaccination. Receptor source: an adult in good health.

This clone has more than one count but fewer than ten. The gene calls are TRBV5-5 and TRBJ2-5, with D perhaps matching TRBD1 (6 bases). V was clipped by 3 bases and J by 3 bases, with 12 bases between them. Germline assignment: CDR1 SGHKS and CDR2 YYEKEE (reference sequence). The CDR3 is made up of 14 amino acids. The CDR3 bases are TGTGCCAGCAGCTGGTCAAGGACAGAAGAGACCCAGTACTTC. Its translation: CASSWSRTEETQYF.

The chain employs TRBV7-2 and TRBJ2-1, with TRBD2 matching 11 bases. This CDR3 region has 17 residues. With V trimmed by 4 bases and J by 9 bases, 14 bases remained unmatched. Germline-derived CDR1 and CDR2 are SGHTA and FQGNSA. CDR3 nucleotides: TGTGCCAGCAGCTATTTTCAAATAGCGGGGGGGCATCGTGAGCAGTTCTTC. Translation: CASSYFQIAGGHREQFF.

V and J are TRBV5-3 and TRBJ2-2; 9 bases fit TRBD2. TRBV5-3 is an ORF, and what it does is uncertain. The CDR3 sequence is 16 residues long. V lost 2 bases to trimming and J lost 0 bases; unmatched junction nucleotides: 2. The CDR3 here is CARSFRLAANTGELFF. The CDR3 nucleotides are TGTGCCAGAAGCTTCCGACTAGCGGCGAACACCGGGGAGCTGTTTTTT.

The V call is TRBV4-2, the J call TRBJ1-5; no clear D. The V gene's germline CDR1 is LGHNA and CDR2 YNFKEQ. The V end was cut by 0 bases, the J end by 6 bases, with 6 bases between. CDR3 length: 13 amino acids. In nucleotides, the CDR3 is TGTGCCAGCAGCCAAGAGGGCGCTCAGCCCCAGCATTTT. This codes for CASSQEGAQPQHF.

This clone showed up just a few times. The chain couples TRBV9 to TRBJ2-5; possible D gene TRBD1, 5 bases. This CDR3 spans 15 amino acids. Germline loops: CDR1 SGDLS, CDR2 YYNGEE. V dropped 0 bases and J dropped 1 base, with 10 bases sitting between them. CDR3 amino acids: CASSVALTGQETQYF. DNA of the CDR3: TGTGCCAGCAGCGTAGCTCTCACAGGCCAAGAGACCCAGTACTTC.

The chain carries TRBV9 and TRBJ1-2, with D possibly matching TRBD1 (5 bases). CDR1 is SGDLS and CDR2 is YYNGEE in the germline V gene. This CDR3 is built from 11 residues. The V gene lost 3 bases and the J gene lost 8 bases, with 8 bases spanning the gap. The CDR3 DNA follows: TGTGCCAGCAGCGCTTACAGGGGCTACACCTTC. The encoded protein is CASSAYRGYTF.

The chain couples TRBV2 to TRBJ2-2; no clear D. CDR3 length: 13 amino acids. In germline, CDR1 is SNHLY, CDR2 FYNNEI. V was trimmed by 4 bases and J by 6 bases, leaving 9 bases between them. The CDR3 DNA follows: TGTGCCAGCAGTGTAAGCGCCGCCGGGGAGCTGTTTTTT. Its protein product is CASSVSAAGELFF.

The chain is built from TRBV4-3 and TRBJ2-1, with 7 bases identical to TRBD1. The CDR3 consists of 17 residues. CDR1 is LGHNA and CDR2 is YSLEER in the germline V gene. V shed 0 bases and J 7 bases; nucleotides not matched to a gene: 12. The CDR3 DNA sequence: TGCGCCAGCAGCCAAGAGTTGATGGCAGGGGGTGGAAATGAGCAGTTCTTC. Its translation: CASSQELMAGGGNEQFF.

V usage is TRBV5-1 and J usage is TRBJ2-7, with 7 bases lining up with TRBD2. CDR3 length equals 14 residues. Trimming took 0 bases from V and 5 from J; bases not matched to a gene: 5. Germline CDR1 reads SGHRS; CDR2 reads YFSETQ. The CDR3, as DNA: TGCGCCAGCAGCTTGGTACTAGCGAACCACGAGCAGTACTTC. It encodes CASSLVLANHEQYF.

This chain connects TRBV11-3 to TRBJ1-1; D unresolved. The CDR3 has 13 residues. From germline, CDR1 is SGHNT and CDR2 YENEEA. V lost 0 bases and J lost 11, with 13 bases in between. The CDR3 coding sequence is TGTGCCAGCAGCTTAGAAAGTACCGCCGGGGCTTTCTTT. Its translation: CASSLESTAGAFF.

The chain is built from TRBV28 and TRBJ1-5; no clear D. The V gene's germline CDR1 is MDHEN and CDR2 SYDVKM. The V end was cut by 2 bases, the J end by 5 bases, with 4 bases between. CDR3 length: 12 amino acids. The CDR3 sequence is CASSLRDQPQHF. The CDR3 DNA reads TGTGCCAGCAGTTTAAGGGATCAGCCCCAGCATTTT.

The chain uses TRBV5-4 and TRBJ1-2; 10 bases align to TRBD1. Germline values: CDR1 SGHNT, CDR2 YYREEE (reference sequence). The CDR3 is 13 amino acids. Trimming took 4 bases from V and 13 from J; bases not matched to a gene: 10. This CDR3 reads CASSLETGGRITF. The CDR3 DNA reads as TGTGCCAGCAGCCTGGAGACAGGGGGCAGAATCACCTTC.

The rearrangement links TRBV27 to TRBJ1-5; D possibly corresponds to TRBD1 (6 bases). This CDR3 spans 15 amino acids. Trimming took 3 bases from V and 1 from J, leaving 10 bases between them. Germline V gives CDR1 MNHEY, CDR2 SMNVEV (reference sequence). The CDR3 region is CASSFGQRSNQPQHF. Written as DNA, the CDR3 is TGTGCCAGCAGTTTCGGACAGAGAAGCAATCAGCCCCAGCATTTT.

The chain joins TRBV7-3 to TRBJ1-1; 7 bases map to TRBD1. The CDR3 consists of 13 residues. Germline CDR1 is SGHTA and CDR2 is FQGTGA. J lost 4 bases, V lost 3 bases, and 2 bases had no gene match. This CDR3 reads CASSFDRATEAFF. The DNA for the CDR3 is TGTGCCAGCAGCTTCGACAGGGCCACTGAAGCTTTCTTT.

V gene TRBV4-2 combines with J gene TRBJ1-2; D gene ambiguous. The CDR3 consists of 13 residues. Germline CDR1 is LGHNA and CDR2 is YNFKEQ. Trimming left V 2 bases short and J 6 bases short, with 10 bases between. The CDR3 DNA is TGTGCCAGCAGCCAACTGTTCGAAGATGGCTACACCTTC. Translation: CASSQLFEDGYTF.